This passage covers 26 T cell receptor beta chains from one sample sequenced in a study of a mutant IDH1 vaccine in newly diagnosed glioma. Sequencing used immunoSEQ multiplex PCR; TCRdb keeps in-frame clones, though not all of them. The sample gives 30,000 to 40,000 clones, around three quarters of which show up once; 3% to 3.5% is in the top ten. Antigens of these TCRs are unknown. Time point meaning: week 35, safety follow-up. Each dose delivered 300 ug of mutant IDH1 20-mer peptide subcutaneously with imiquimod. The sequencing here drew on PBMCs, taken from a glioma patient whose treatment included an IDH1 peptide vaccine. All receptors derive from a middle-aged man with glioma. Some clones in this sample may be carry-over from other donors' samples.

This clone came up once. The CDR3 region is CASSEGAGGVYSNQPQHF. The CDR3 DNA follows: TGTGCCAGCAGTGAAGGGGCAGGGGGAGTTTATAGCAATCAGCCCCAGCATTTT. V gene TRBV6-1 combines with J gene TRBJ1-5, with TRBD1 matching over 7 bases. CDR3 size: 18 residues. Germline assignment: CDR1 MNHNS and CDR2 SASEGT. V dropped 1 base and J dropped 0; count of bases not matched to a gene: 9.

The V and J genes are TRBV6-5 and TRBJ2-7; 9 bases match TRBD1. Trimming removed 6 bases from V and 8 bases from J; junction bases left unmatched: 17. Germline CDR1 MNHEY, CDR2 SVGAGI. This CDR3 is 16 amino acids long. The chain's CDR3 is CASSYGAGDRVNKQYF. In nucleotides, the CDR3 is TGTGCCAGCAGCTACGGGGCAGGGGACAGGGTAAATAAGCAGTACTTC.

This clone turned up a few times. The V call is TRBV5-1, the J call TRBJ1-3; the match to TRBD1 covers 7 bases. From germline, CDR1 is SGHRS and CDR2 YFSETQ. V gave up 4 bases and J gave up 3 bases; unmatched junction bases: 10. The CDR3 spans 16 residues. This CDR3 is CASSPGDRAGGNTIYF. The CDR3 DNA follows: TGCGCCAGCAGCCCGGGCGACAGGGCGGGTGGAAACACCATATATTTT.

This clone occurred a few times. This rearrangement joins TRBV6-5 to TRBJ1-4; a possible D gene is TRBD1 (6 bases). The germline V and J ends were trimmed by 7 bases and 8 bases, with 17 bases remaining between them. This CDR3 spans 14 amino acids. The germline V gene has CDR1 MNHEY and CDR2 SVGAGI. CDR3 bases: TGTGCCAGCAAGTCCGGGACAAGGATCGAAAAACTGTTTTTT. This translates into CASKSGTRIEKLFF.

This chain links TRBV11-2 with TRBJ1-2; D unclear. V was pared by 5 bases and J by 8 bases, with 18 bases between. This CDR3 comprises 14 residues. Germline V gene lookup returns CDR1 SGHAT and CDR2 FQNNGV. CDR3 amino acids: CASSESGGWRGYTF. DNA of the CDR3: TGTGCCAGCAGCGAATCGGGAGGGTGGCGAGGCTACACCTTC.

The chain has TRBV7-9 and TRBJ1-2, with D maybe TRBD1 (6 bases). The CDR3 extends over 15 amino acids. The germline V gene encodes CDR1 SEHNR and CDR2 FQNEAQ (reference sequence). V shed 5 bases and J shed 1 base, with 14 bases lying between them. The CDR3 DNA sequence: TGTGCCAGCAGCGCCTGGACAGCCTTTAACTATGGCTACACCTTC. Translating gives CASSAWTAFNYGYTF.

The chain joins TRBV4-1 to TRBJ1-4; 7 positions agree with TRBD1. Germline trimming cut 0 bases from V and 1 base from J; bases unmatched to any gene: 8. The CDR3 is made up of 18 amino acids. Germline loops: CDR1 MGHRA, CDR2 YSYEKL. This chain's CDR3 is CASSQDRQGGRTNEKLFF. CDR3 nucleotides: TGCGCCAGCAGCCAAGATCGACAGGGAGGGCGAACTAATGAAAAACTGTTTTTT.

The rearrangement links TRBV18 to TRBJ1-1, with a possible D match to TRBD1 (5 bases). Germline V CDR1 and CDR2: KGHSH, LQKENI. There are 15 residues in the CDR3. Trimming took off 3 bases at V and 5 bases at J, with 16 bases between the two ends. The CDR3, as DNA: TGTGCCAGCTCACCCCCCGTTGAGGGACGGACTGAAGCTTTCTTT. Translated: CASSPPVEGRTEAFF.

This clone has only a few counts. The chain recombines TRBV4-1 with TRBJ2-3; 7 bases are shared with TRBD2. CDR1 MGHRA and CDR2 YSYEKL come from the germline V gene. V was clipped by 4 bases and J by 2 bases; unmatched bases: 6. This CDR3 is 15 amino acids long. The CDR3 here is CASSPRLALTDTQYF. The CDR3 DNA follows: TGCGCCAGCAGCCCGAGACTAGCCCTCACAGATACGCAGTATTTT.

V gene TRBV4-2 combines with J gene TRBJ2-4; 7 bases map to TRBD1. From germline, CDR1 is LGHNA and CDR2 YNFKEQ. The CDR3 is 17 amino acids. The V and J ends lost 0 bases and 5 bases, in that order; junction bases with no gene match: 10. The CDR3 DNA follows: TGTGCCAGCAGCCAAGATCGCTCCCGGGACAGCCAAAACATTCAGTACTTC. Amino acids: CASSQDRSRDSQNIQYF.

The V call is TRBV9, the J call TRBJ2-3; D is unresolved. V was pared by 4 bases and J by 3 bases, with 6 bases between. CDR1 is SGDLS, CDR2 YYNGEE, per germline. CDR3 length: 12 amino acids. The CDR3 spells CASSRGTDTQYF. In DNA form, the CDR3 reads TGTGCCAGCAGCCGAGGAACAGATACGCAGTATTTT.

The chain uses TRBV30 and TRBJ2-3, with TRBD1 matching 8 bases. The germline CDR1 and CDR2 sequences are GTSNPN and SVGIG (reference sequence). V lost 4 bases to trimming and J lost 5 bases; unmatched junction nucleotides: 8. The CDR3 covers 14 residues. The CDR3 DNA sequence: TGTGCCTGGACGCAGGGGGCTGACCTAGATACGCAGTATTTT. It is translated as CAWTQGADLDTQYF.

This clone was seen a single time. This rearrangement joins TRBV2 to TRBJ2-7; no clear D. This CDR3 is 12 amino acids long. Trimming pared 7 bases from V and 0 bases from J, leaving 7 bases between. CDR1 is SNHLY and CDR2 is FYNNEI in the germline V gene. CDR3 bases: TGTGCCAGCATGGGTAACTCCTACGAGCAGTACTTC. Its translation is CASMGNSYEQYF.

The chain is built from TRBV9 and TRBJ1-5, with 7 positions matching TRBD1. CDR1 is SGDLS, CDR2 YYNGEE, per germline. Trimming took 3 bases from V and 0 from J; bases not matched to a gene: 3. The CDR3 runs 15 residues. The CDR3 DNA follows: TGTGCCAGCAGCGAGGGACAGATTAGCAATCAGCCCCAGCATTTT. This gives the protein CASSEGQISNQPQHF.

V is TRBV5-1 and J is TRBJ2-2, with 7 bases matching TRBD1. The CDR3 consists of 15 residues. From germline, CDR1 is SGHRS and CDR2 YFSETQ. The V and J ends lost 4 bases and 2 bases, in that order; junction bases with no gene match: 5. The CDR3 reads CASSPGQPNTGELFF. CDR3 sequence (DNA): TGCGCCAGCAGCCCGGGACAGCCCAACACCGGGGAGCTGTTTTTT.

This rearrangement joins TRBV18 to TRBJ1-1; no clear D. CDR3 length: 17 residues. Germline V CDR1 and CDR2: KGHSH, LQKENI. Deletions cut 3 bases from V and 1 base from J, with 18 bases between. The CDR3 region has the DNA TGTGCCAGCTCACCCGGGGTTGGGTCATGGGGGAACACTGAAGCTTTCTTT. Encoded protein: CASSPGVGSWGNTEAFF.

The chain's CDR3 is CASSSPDRDLYGYTF. CDR3 DNA: TGTGCCAGCAGCTCTCCTGACAGGGATTTATATGGCTACACCTTC. The chain carries TRBV6-5 and TRBJ1-2, with TRBD1 matching over 7 bases. The CDR3 sequence is 15 residues long. Trimming removed 6 bases from V and 5 bases from J; junction bases left unmatched: 12. Per the germline V gene, CDR1 is MNHEY and CDR2 is SVGAGI.

The chain links TRBV5-4 to TRBJ2-5; 7 bases map to TRBD2. Germline-derived CDR1 and CDR2 are SGHNT and YYREEE (reference sequence). Trimming took 3 bases from V and 2 from J; bases not matched to a gene: 1. The length of the CDR3 is 13 residues. CDR3 sequence reads: CASSWTRQETQYF. The CDR3 DNA reads TGTGCCAGCAGCTGGACTAGACAAGAGACCCAGTACTTC.

The chain employs TRBV9 and TRBJ1-1, with 7 nucleotides matching TRBD1. This CDR3 region has 14 residues. Germline V gene data show CDR1 as SGDLS and CDR2 as YYNGEE. The junction had 7 bases not matched to a gene; V was cut back by 7 bases and J by 1 base. Written as DNA, the CDR3 is TGTGCCAGCGCTCCCGGGACAGCGAACACTGAAGCTTTCTTT. Translation: CASAPGTANTEAFF.

The rearrangement links TRBV7-2 to TRBJ1-5, with 8 nucleotides matching TRBD1. After removal of 5 bases from V and 6 bases from J, the junction contained 9 bases not matched to a gene. Germline V gene sequence: CDR1 SGHTA, CDR2 FQGNSA. The CDR3 sequence is 15 residues long. CDR3 coding DNA: TGTGCCAGCAGCCGCCCAGGGGGCAGGGGTCAGCCCCAGCATTTT. Translated: CASSRPGGRGQPQHF.

The V call is TRBV6-6, the J call TRBJ1-1; no clear D gene. Trimming stripped 4 bases from V and 1 base from J, with 13 bases between. Germline V gene lookup returns CDR1 MNHNY and CDR2 SVGAGI (reference sequence). This CDR3 has 15 residues. The CDR3 sequence is CASSFPTSSNTEAFF. As DNA, the CDR3 is TGTGCCAGCAGTTTCCCGACAAGCTCGAACACTGAAGCTTTCTTT.

The chain uses TRBV4-1 and TRBJ1-1, with D possibly matching TRBD1 (6 bases). Trimming cost V 4 bases and J 6 bases, with 24 bases left between them. The CDR3 is 17 residues long. The germline gives CDR1 MGHRA, CDR2 YSYEKL. The CDR3 region is CASSRRGDTTLGAEAFF. CDR3 sequence (DNA): TGCGCCAGCAGCCGACGCGGGGACACAACCTTAGGGGCTGAAGCTTTCTTT.

CDR3 bases: TGCAGCGTTTTGGACGGCTACGAGCAGTACTTC. Translating it yields CSVLDGYEQYF. The chain is built from TRBV29-1 and TRBJ2-7; D is undetermined. CDR1 and CDR2 (germline): SQVTM, ANQGSEA. The CDR3 loop spans 11 amino acids. Trimming removed 5 bases at V and 3 bases at J, with 8 bases between.

The V call is TRBV2, the J call TRBJ1-5; D call uncertain. The germline gives CDR1 SNHLY, CDR2 FYNNEI. Trimming took off 6 bases at V and 0 bases at J, with 3 bases between the two ends. The CDR3 runs to 12 residues. As DNA, the CDR3 is TGTGCCAGCAGGATTAGCAATCAGCCCCAGCATTTT. Its translation is CASRISNQPQHF.

The rearrangement links TRBV5-1 to TRBJ1-1; no definite D call. The CDR3 has 14 amino acids. CDR1 is SGHRS and CDR2 is YFSETQ in the germline V gene. V dropped 3 bases and J dropped 1 base, with 10 bases sitting between them. In DNA, the CDR3 is TGCGCCAGCAGCTGGAGACCGACGAACACTGAAGCTTTCTTT. Its translation is CASSWRPTNTEAFF.

This chain joins TRBV6-4 and TRBJ1-2, with unresolved D. The CDR3 spans 16 residues. CDR1 is MRHNA and CDR2 is SNTAGT in the germline V gene. V dropped 1 base and J dropped 2 bases, with 14 bases sitting between them. The CDR3 region is CASSDYRVGPNYGYTF. CDR3 nucleotides: TGTGCCAGCAGTGACTATCGGGTAGGACCAAACTATGGCTACACCTTC.